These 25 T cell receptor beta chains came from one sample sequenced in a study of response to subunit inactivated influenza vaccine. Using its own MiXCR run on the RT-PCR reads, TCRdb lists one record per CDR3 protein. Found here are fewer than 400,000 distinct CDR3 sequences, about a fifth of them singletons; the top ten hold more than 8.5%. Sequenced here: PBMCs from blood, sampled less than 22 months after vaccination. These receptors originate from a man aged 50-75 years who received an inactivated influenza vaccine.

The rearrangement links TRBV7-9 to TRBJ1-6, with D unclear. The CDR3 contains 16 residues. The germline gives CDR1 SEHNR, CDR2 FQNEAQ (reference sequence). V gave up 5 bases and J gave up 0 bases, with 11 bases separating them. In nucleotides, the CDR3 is TGTGCCAGCAGCCCCGAGGGTCTCTCCTATAATTCACCCCTCCACTTT. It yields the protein CASSPEGLSYNSPLHF.

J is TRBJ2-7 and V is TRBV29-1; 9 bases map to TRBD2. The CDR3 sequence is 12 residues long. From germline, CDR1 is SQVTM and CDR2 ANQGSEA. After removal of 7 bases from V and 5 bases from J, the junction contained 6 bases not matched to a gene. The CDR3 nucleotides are TGCAGCGCGGGACTAGCTAGCGACGAGCAGTACTTC. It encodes CSAGLASDEQYF.

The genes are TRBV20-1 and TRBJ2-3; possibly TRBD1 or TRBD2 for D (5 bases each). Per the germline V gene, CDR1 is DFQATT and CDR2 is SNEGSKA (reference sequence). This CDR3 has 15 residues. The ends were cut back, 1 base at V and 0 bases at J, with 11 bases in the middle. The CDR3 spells CSARGTGASTDTQYF. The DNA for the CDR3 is TGCAGTGCTAGAGGTACCGGGGCGAGCACAGATACGCAGTATTTT.

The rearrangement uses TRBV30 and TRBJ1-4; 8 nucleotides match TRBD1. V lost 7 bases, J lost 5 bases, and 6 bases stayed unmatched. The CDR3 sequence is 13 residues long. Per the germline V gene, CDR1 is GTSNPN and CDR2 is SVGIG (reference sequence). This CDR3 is CASNRDRNEKLFF. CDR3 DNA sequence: TGTGCCTCCAACAGGGACAGGAATGAAAAACTGTTTTTT.

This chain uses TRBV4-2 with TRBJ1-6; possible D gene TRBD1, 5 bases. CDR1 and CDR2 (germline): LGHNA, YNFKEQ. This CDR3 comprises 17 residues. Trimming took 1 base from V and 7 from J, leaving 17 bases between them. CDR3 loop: CASSQGEGRERNSPLHF. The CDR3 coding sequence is TGTGCCAGCAGCCAAGGGGAGGGGAGGGAAAGGAATTCACCCCTCCACTTT.

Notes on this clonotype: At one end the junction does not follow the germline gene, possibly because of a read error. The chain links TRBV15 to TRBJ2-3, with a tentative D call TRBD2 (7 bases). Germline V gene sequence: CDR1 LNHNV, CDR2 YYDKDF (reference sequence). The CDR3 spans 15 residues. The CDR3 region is CATSRGGGLTDTQYF. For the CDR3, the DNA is TGTGCCACCAGCAGAGGCGGGGGCCTCACAGATACGCAGTATTTC.

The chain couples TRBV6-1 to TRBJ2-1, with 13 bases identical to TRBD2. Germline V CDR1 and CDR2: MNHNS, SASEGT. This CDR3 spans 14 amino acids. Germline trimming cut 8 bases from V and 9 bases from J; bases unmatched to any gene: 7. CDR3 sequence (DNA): TGTGCCAGCGGAACTAGCGGGGGGGCCTCTGAGCAGTTCTTC. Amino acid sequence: CASGTSGGASEQFF.

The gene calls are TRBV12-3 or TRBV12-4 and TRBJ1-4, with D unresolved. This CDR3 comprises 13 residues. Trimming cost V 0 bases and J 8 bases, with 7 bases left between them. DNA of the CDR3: TGTGCCAGCAGTTTAGCGAATTTAGAAAAACTGTTTTTT. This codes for CASSLANLEKLFF.

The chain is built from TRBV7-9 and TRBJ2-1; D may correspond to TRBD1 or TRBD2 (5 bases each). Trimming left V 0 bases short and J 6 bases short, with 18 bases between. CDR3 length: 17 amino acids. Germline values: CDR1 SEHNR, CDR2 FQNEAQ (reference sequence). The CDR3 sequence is CASSLARDLGWANEQFF. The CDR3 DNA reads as TGTGCCAGCAGCTTAGCTCGGGACCTAGGCTGGGCCAATGAGCAGTTCTTC.

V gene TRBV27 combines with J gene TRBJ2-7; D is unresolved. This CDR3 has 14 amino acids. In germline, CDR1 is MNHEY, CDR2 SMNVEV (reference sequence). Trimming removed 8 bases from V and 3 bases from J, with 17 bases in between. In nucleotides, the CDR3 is TGTGCCAGCTCTGGCCGGGCGAAGGGCTACGAGCAGTACTTC. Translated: CASSGRAKGYEQYF.

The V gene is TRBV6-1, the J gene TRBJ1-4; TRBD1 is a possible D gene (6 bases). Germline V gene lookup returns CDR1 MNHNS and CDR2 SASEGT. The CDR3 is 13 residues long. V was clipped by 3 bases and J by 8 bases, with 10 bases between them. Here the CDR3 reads CASSDLGTEKLFF. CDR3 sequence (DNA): TGTGCCAGCAGTGACCTCGGGACAGAAAAACTGTTTTTT.

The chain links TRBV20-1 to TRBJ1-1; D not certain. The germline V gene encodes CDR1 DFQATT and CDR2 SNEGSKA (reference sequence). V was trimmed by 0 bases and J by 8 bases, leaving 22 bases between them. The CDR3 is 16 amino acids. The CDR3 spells CSARDYGQGRSAEAFF. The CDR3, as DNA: TGCAGTGCTAGAGATTACGGGCAAGGTCGTTCGGCCGAAGCTTTCTTT.

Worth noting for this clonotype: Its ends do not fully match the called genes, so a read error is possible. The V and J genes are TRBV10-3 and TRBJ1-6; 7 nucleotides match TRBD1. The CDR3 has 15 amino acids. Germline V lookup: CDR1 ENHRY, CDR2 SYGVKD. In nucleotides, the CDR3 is TGTGCCACCAGTGACAGGGTAGATCGGAATTCACCCCTCCACTTT. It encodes CATSDRVDRNSPLHF.

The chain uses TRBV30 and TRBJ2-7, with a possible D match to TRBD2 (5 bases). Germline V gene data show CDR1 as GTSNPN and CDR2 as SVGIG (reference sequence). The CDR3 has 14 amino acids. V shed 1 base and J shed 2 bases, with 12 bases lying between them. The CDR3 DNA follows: TGTGCCTGGAGTGACAGACTACCCCCCTACGAGCAGTACTTC. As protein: CAWSDRLPPYEQYF.

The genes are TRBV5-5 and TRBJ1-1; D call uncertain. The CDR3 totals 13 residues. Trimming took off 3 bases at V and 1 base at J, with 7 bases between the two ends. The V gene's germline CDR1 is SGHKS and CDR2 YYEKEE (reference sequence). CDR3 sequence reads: CASSSHKNTEAFF. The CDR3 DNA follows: TGTGCCAGCAGCTCCCACAAGAACACTGAAGCTTTCTTT.

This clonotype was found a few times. The chain's CDR3 is CSAQNTVNNYGYTF. Written as DNA, the CDR3 is TGCAGTGCCCAGAACACAGTGAACAACTATGGCTACACCTTC. The gene calls are TRBV20-1 and TRBJ1-2, with D unclear. The CDR3 runs 14 residues. Germline V lookup: CDR1 DFQATT, CDR2 SNEGSKA (reference sequence). Deletions cut 6 bases from V and 2 bases from J, with 16 bases between.

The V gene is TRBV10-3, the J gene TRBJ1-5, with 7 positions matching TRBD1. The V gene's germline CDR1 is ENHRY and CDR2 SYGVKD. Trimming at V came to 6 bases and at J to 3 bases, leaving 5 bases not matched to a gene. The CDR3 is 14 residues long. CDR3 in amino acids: CAISRGTDNQPQHF. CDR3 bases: TGTGCCATCAGCCGGGGGACAGACAATCAGCCCCAGCATTTT.

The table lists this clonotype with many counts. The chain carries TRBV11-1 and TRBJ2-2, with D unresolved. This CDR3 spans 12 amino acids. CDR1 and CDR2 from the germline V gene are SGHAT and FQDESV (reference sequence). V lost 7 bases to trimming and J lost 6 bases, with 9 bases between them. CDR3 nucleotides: TGTGCCAGCACCCCCCTACCCGGGGAGCTGTTTTTT. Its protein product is CASTPLPGELFF.

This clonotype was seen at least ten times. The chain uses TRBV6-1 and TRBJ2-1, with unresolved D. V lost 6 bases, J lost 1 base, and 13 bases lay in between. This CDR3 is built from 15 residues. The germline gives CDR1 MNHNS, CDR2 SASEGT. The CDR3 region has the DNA TGTGCCAGCAGCAAAGGACCCAATTCCTACAATGAGCAGTTCTTC. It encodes CASSKGPNSYNEQFF.

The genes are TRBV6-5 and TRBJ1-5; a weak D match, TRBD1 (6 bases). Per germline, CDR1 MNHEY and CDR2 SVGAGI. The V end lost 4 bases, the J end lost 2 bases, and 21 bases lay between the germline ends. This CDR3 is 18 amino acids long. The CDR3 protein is CASSSNPTGTSRNQPQHF. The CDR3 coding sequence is TGTGCCAGCAGTTCCAACCCCACAGGGACGAGTCGCAATCAGCCCCAGCATTTT.

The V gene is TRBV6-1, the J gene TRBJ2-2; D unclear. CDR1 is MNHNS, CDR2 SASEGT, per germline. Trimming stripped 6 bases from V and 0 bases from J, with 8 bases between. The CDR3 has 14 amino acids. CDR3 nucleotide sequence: TGTGCCAGCAGGAACCTAGCGAACACCGGGGAGCTGTTTTTT. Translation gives CASRNLANTGELFF.

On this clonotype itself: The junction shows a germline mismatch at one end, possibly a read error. CDR3 DNA: TGTACCAGCAGTTTAGCTAGGACAGCGAACTCTAACTATGGCTACACCTTC. Amino acid sequence: CTSSLARTANSNYGYTF. This chain connects TRBV12-3 or TRBV12-4 to TRBJ1-2; TRBD1 might be the D (6 bases). The CDR3 runs 17 residues.

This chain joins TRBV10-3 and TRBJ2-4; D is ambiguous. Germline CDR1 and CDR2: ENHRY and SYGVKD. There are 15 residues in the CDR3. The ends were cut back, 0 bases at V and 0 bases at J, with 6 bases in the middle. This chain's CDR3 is CAISESGLAKNIQYF. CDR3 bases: TGTGCCATCAGTGAGTCCGGATTAGCCAAAAACATTCAGTACTTC.

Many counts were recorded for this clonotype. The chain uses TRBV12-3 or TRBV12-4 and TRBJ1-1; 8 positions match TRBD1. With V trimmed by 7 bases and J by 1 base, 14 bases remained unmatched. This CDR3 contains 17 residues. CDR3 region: CASNPGARGLTNTEAFF. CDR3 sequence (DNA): TGTGCCAGCAACCCGGGGGCCAGGGGGCTAACGAACACTGAAGCTTTCTTT.

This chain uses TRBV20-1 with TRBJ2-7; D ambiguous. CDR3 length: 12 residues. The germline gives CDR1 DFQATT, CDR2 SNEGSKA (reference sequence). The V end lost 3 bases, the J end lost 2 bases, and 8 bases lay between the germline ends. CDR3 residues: CSARVSTYEQYF. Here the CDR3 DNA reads TGCAGTGCTAGGGTCTCGACCTACGAGCAGTACTTC.